These T cell receptor beta chains were read from a single sample in a study of shared clonotypes between healthy human individuals. Libraries were prepared by immunoSEQ multiplex PCR; TCRdb keeps only in-frame clonotypes and omits some of them. Seen here are around 1.5 million clones, about 98% observed once, and the top ten hold about 0.45%. Material for sequencing was naive CD4+ T cells sorted from blood. These TCRs come from a man under 40 in good health. Both conserved end residues are part of each CDR3. Each record gives: V gene, clone size, J gene, D gene, CDR3 protein, CDR3 DNA. The D gene is left open where the match is weak. Rows may omit the clone size; those that give it use once, few, many or a size class.

v_gene: TRBV27; abundance: once; j_gene: TRBJ2-3; d_gene: TRBD2; CDR3aa: CASSPRGGRADTQYF; CDR3nt: TGTGCCAGCAGTCCCCGGGGGGGTAGGGCAGATACGCAGTATTTT
v_gene: TRBV29-1; abundance: -; j_gene: TRBJ2-7; d_gene: -; CDR3aa: CSVARVGYEQYF; CDR3nt: TGCAGCGTTGCCAGGGTAGGCTACGAGCAGTACTTC
v_gene: TRBV11-2; abundance: -; j_gene: TRBJ1-2; d_gene: -; CDR3aa: CASSLVGPGGGYTF; CDR3nt: TGTGCCAGCAGCTTAGTGGGACCCGGGGGCGGCTACACCTTC
v_gene: TRBV5-1; abundance: -; j_gene: TRBJ2-7; d_gene: TRBD1; CDR3aa: CASSFSGTGSFEQYF; CDR3nt: TGCGCCAGCAGCTTCTCCGGGACAGGGTCTTTCGAGCAGTACTTC
v_gene: TRBV7-9; abundance: -; j_gene: TRBJ2-2; d_gene: -; CDR3aa: CATTRVLNTGELFF; CDR3nt: TGTGCCACCACAAGGGTGTTAAACACCGGGGAGCTGTTTTTT
v_gene: TRBV5-4; abundance: -; j_gene: TRBJ2-5; d_gene: TRBD2; CDR3aa: CASSSRAGMEETQYF; CDR3nt: TGTGCCAGCAGCTCTCGAGCGGGGATGGAAGAGACCCAGTACTTC
v_gene: TRBV7-2; abundance: -; j_gene: TRBJ2-7; d_gene: -; CDR3aa: CASSLALEQYF; CDR3nt: TGTGCCAGCAGCTTAGCGCTTGAGCAGTACTTC
v_gene: TRBV14; abundance: -; j_gene: TRBJ2-7; d_gene: -; CDR3aa: CASSQDRGDEQYF; CDR3nt: TGTGCCAGCAGCCAAGATCGCGGGGACGAGCAGTACTTC
v_gene: TRBV18; abundance: -; j_gene: TRBJ2-7; d_gene: -; CDR3aa: CASSPQGPYEQYF; CDR3nt: TGTGCCAGCTCACCACAGGGGCCCTACGAGCAGTACTTC
v_gene: TRBV2; abundance: -; j_gene: TRBJ2-5; d_gene: -; CDR3aa: CASSEGGPRETQYF; CDR3nt: TGTGCCAGCAGTGAAGGGGGGCCCCGGGAGACCCAGTACTTC
v_gene: TRBV29-1; abundance: -; j_gene: TRBJ2-1; d_gene: TRBD2; CDR3aa: CSGGRFGTSVTNNEQFF; CDR3nt: TGCAGCGGGGGAAGGTTCGGGACTAGCGTTACTAACAATGAGCAGTTCTTC
v_gene: TRBV28; abundance: -; j_gene: TRBJ2-3; d_gene: -; CDR3aa: CASSLPGRDTQYF; CDR3nt: TGTGCCAGCAGTTTACCAGGCAGGGATACGCAGTATTTT
v_gene: TRBV6-1; abundance: -; j_gene: TRBJ1-5; d_gene: -; CDR3aa: CASRANQPQHF; CDR3nt: TGTGCCAGCAGGGCCAATCAGCCCCAGCATTTT
v_gene: TRBV4-3; abundance: -; j_gene: TRBJ2-1; d_gene: -; CDR3aa: CASSQGVAVSYNEQFF; CDR3nt: TGCGCCAGCAGCCAAGGGGTGGCGGTGTCCTACAATGAGCAGTTCTTC
v_gene: TRBV10-1; abundance: -; j_gene: TRBJ2-2; d_gene: -; CDR3aa: CASSESPPGELFF; CDR3nt: TGCGCCAGCAGTGAGTCCCCACCCGGGGAGCTGTTTTTT
v_gene: TRBV2; abundance: -; j_gene: TRBJ2-5; d_gene: TRBD2; CDR3aa: CASSEAGSGRAETQYF; CDR3nt: TGTGCCAGCAGTGAAGCGGGTAGCGGGAGGGCCGAGACCCAGTACTTC
v_gene: TRBV7-9; abundance: -; j_gene: TRBJ2-5; d_gene: TRBD1; CDR3aa: CASSYGTGFRGETQYF; CDR3nt: TGTGCCAGCAGCTATGGGACAGGGTTTAGAGGAGAGACCCAGTACTTC
v_gene: TRBV7-8; abundance: -; j_gene: TRBJ1-5; d_gene: -; CDR3aa: CASSHDRLDQPQHF; CDR3nt: TGTGCCAGCAGCCACGACAGACTAGATCAGCCCCAGCATTTT
v_gene: TRBV5-8; abundance: -; j_gene: TRBJ1-5; d_gene: TRBD1; CDR3aa: CASSFLPTGQGGNQPQHF; CDR3nt: TGTGCCAGCAGCTTCCTTCCCACGGGACAGGGGGGCAATCAGCCCCAGCATTTT
v_gene: TRBV29-1; abundance: -; j_gene: TRBJ2-2; d_gene: -; CDR3aa: CSVGDTGELFF; CDR3nt: TGCAGCGTTGGGGACACCGGGGAGCTGTTTTTT
v_gene: TRBV28; abundance: -; j_gene: TRBJ1-1; d_gene: -; CDR3aa: CASSPPLAYQKLNTEAFF; CDR3nt: TGTGCCAGCAGTCCACCGTTGGCGTATCAAAAGCTGAACACTGAAGCTTTCTTT
v_gene: TRBV7-9; abundance: -; j_gene: TRBJ2-7; d_gene: -; CDR3aa: CASSLQSGSGEQYF; CDR3nt: TGTGCCAGCAGCCTACAAAGCGGGTCCGGGGAGCAGTACTTC
v_gene: TRBV29-1; abundance: once; j_gene: TRBJ2-7; d_gene: TRBD2; CDR3aa: CSVGAGGLYEQYF; CDR3nt: TGCAGCGTGGGGGCGGGAGGGCTCTACGAGCAGTACTTC
v_gene: TRBV7-4; abundance: -; j_gene: TRBJ2-3; d_gene: -; CDR3aa: CASSQTLPVRQSSTDTQYF; CDR3nt: TGTGCCAGCAGCCAGACGTTACCCGTCAGGCAATCTAGCACAGATACGCAGTATTTT
v_gene: TRBV6-6; abundance: -; j_gene: TRBJ2-7; d_gene: -; CDR3aa: CASSLGTLYEQYF; CDR3nt: TGTGCCAGCAGTTTAGGGACACTTTACGAGCAGTACTTC
v_gene: TRBV5-6; abundance: -; j_gene: TRBJ2-7; d_gene: -; CDR3aa: CASSLVVVETSYEQYF; CDR3nt: TGTGCCAGCAGCTTGGTGGTTGTGGAGACCTCCTACGAGCAGTACTTC
v_gene: TRBV6-6; abundance: -; j_gene: TRBJ1-5; d_gene: TRBD1; CDR3aa: CASTQPTGGSNQPQHF; CDR3nt: TGTGCCAGCACCCAGCCCACAGGGGGTAGCAATCAGCCCCAGCATTTT
v_gene: TRBV5-4; abundance: -; j_gene: TRBJ2-2; d_gene: TRBD2; CDR3aa: CASSHGLAGVTGELFF; CDR3nt: TGTGCCAGCAGCCACGGACTAGCGGGAGTCACCGGGGAGCTGTTTTTT
v_gene: TRBV14; abundance: -; j_gene: TRBJ2-2; d_gene: TRBD2; CDR3aa: CASSQENGLAGEVGELFF; CDR3nt: TGTGCCAGCAGCCAAGAAAACGGACTAGCGGGAGAGGTCGGGGAGCTGTTTTTT
v_gene: TRBV7-9; abundance: -; j_gene: TRBJ2-1; d_gene: -; CDR3aa: CASSLALGEQFF; CDR3nt: TGTGCCAGCAGCTTAGCGCTTGGTGAGCAGTTCTTC
v_gene: TRBV7-9; abundance: -; j_gene: TRBJ2-1; d_gene: TRBD2; CDR3aa: CASTPRLAGVWLTDNEQFF; CDR3nt: TGTGCCAGCACCCCCAGGCTAGCGGGAGTTTGGTTGACCGACAATGAGCAGTTCTTC
v_gene: TRBV21-1; abundance: -; j_gene: TRBJ2-1; d_gene: -; CDR3aa: CASTGFRGDSSYNEQFF; CDR3nt: TGTGCCAGCACAGGGTTTCGGGGGGATAGCTCCTACAATGAGCAGTTCTTC
v_gene: TRBV6-6; abundance: -; j_gene: TRBJ2-7; d_gene: -; CDR3aa: CASSPRETSYEQYF; CDR3nt: TGTGCCAGCAGTCCCCGGGAGACGTCCTACGAGCAGTACTTC
v_gene: TRBV28; abundance: -; j_gene: TRBJ2-3; d_gene: -; CDR3aa: CASKFFRGPGTQYF; CDR3nt: TGTGCCAGCAAATTCTTCCGAGGGCCGGGTACGCAGTATTTT
v_gene: TRBV5-5; abundance: -; j_gene: TRBJ1-2; d_gene: -; CDR3aa: CASSFRTDSGYTF; CDR3nt: TGTGCCAGCAGCTTTCGGACGGACTCTGGCTACACCTTC
v_gene: TRBV28; abundance: -; j_gene: TRBJ2-2; d_gene: -; CDR3aa: CASSLRTANTGELFF; CDR3nt: TGTGCCAGCAGTCTCCGGACAGCGAACACCGGGGAGCTGTTTTTT